This T cell receptor (beta chain) stems from a study of blood T cell repertoires in COVID-19. This clone was found a few times. Clones were read by immunoSEQ multiplex PCR, and TCRdb kept only the in-frame ones, dropping some. Of hundreds of thousands of clones listed, 83% are singletons. There are 16 residues in the CDR3. Germline values: CDR1 LNHDA, CDR2 SQIVND (reference sequence). Losses at the gene ends were 0 bases for V and 5 bases for J; bases not matched to a gene: 5. The clonotype originates from a woman in her thirties or forties who had been exposed to COVID-19. The sequencing sample was made of PBMCs or T cells enriched from blood (not recorded which). The chain has TRBV19 and TRBJ1-1; 11 nucleotides match TRBD1. The CDR3 is CASSIDGQGAGTEAFF. CDR3 DNA: TGTGCCAGTAGTATAGACGGACAGGGGGCAGGGACTGAAGCTTTCTTT.